This record covers a single T cell receptor (beta chain). Its antigen remains unknown. Only in-frame clones appear in the TCRdb table, and some are missing; sequencing was by immunoSEQ multiplex PCR. The profile shows about 180,000 clones, over 80% of them singletons. The CDR3 extends over 12 amino acids. Per the germline V gene, CDR1 is MDHEN and CDR2 is SYDVKM. The V gene lost 7 bases and the J gene lost 1 base, with 7 bases spanning the gap. The data originate from a study of T cell responses to AZD1222 COVID-19 vaccine. Findings of the study overall: Vaccination with two AZD1222 doses was followed by a rise in Spike-specific TCR breadth and depth. It was only after the peak T cell response that any repertoires were sampled. At baseline, seropositivity was found in only 6 or 7 AZD1222 recipients.

Sequencing was performed on peripheral blood, taken 28 days after the second dose of the MenACWY control vaccine. The rearrangement uses TRBV28 and TRBJ1-1; unclear D gene. The TCR was taken from an adult who received the MenACWY meningococcal vaccine as a control. CDR3 nucleotide sequence: TGTGCCAGCACCGAACAGAACACTGAAGCTTTCTTT. Translation: CASTEQNTEAFF.